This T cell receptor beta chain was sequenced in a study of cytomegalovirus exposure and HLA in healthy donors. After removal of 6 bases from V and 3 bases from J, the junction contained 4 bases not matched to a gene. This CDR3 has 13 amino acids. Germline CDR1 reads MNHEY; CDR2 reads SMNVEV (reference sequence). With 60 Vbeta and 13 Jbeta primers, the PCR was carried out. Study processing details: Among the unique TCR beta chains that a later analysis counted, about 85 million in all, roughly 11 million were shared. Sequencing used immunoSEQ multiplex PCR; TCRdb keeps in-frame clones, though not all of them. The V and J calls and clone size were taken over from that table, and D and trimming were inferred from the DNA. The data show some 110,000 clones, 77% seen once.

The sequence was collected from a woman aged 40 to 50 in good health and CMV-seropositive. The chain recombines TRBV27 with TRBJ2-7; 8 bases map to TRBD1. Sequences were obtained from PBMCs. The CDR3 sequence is CASRFGQGYEQYF. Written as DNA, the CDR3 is TGTGCCAGCAGATTCGGACAGGGCTACGAGCAGTACTTC.